A single sample gave rise to the 23 T cell receptor beta chains below, sequenced in a study of blood T cell repertoires in COVID-19. Clones were sequenced by immunoSEQ multiplex PCR, and TCRdb holds only the in-frame ones, with some missing. This sample carries around 160,000 clones, about 92% of them seen once, and the ten largest clones take 18%. Material for sequencing was peripheral blood. The origin of the receptors is a man aged 55 to 69 with active or convalescent COVID-19.

For this clone: Other DNA sequences in this specimen translate into the identical CDR3. The chain uses TRBV18 and TRBJ2-1; 11 bases are shared with TRBD2. The V gene end was trimmed by 5 bases and the J gene end by 5 bases; junction bases not matched to a gene: 2. This CDR3 has 14 amino acids. Germline V gene lookup returns CDR1 KGHSH and CDR2 LQKENI. CDR3 in amino acids: CASSGTSGDNEQFF. CDR3 in DNA: TGTGCCAGCTCAGGGACTAGCGGAGACAATGAGCAGTTCTTC.

This chain connects TRBV7-2 to TRBJ2-1; D may be TRBD2 (7 bases). This CDR3 spans 15 amino acids. V lost 5 bases and J 7 bases, leaving 18 bases between the germline ends. Per germline, CDR1 SGHTA and CDR2 FQGNSA. CDR3 residues: CASSPMGGGRNEQFF. The DNA for the CDR3 is TGTGCCAGCAGCCCAATGGGGGGGGGCCGAAATGAGCAGTTCTTC. The full variable domain, with the rest looked up from reference TRBV7-2 and TRBJ2-1, is GAGVSQSPSNKVTEKGKDVELRCDPISGHTALYWYRQSLGQGLEFLIYFQGNSAPDKSGLPSDRFSAERTGGSVSTLTIQRTQQEDSAVYLCASSPMGGGRNEQFFGPGTRLTVL.

This clone was observed a single time. The chain combines TRBV7-8 with TRBJ1-6; the match to TRBD1 covers 8 bases. Unmatched junction bases numbered 8, after V lost 2 bases and J lost 8 bases. Per germline, CDR1 SGHVS and CDR2 FQNEAQ. CDR3 length equals 16 residues. In DNA, the CDR3 is TGTGCCAGCAGCTTAAACCCTACAGGGGGTTATTCACCCCTCCACTTT. Protein: CASSLNPTGGYSPLHF.

This rearrangement joins TRBV2 to TRBJ1-5; tentatively, D is TRBD1 (6 bases). Germline CDR1 is SNHLY and CDR2 is FYNNEI. There are 15 residues in the CDR3. The V end lost 4 bases, the J end lost 4 bases, and 14 bases lay between the germline ends. This CDR3 is CASSGTGLGNQPQHF. DNA for the CDR3: TGTGCCAGCAGTGGAACAGGGTTGGGAAATCAGCCCCAGCATTTT.

This clone was recorded only once. The chain couples TRBV6-6 to TRBJ1-2; 8 bases match TRBD1. The germline gives CDR1 MNHNY, CDR2 SVGAGI (reference sequence). With V trimmed by 3 bases and J by 0 bases, 6 bases remained unmatched. The CDR3 loop spans 16 amino acids. As DNA, the CDR3 is TGTGCCAGCAGTTATCAGCAGGGGGCAGCTAACTATGGCTACACCTTC. Translating gives CASSYQQGAANYGYTF.

V gene TRBV2 combines with J gene TRBJ1-1, with 7 bases identical to TRBD1. The V gene end was trimmed by 6 bases and the J gene end by 0 bases; junction bases not matched to a gene: 10. The CDR3 extends over 16 amino acids. Germline loops: CDR1 SNHLY, CDR2 FYNNEI. The CDR3 region is CASSGQGGSMNTEAFF. CDR3 nucleotide sequence: TGTGCCAGCAGCGGCCAGGGGGGCAGCATGAACACTGAAGCTTTCTTT.

J is TRBJ2-1 and V is TRBV5-1; TRBD2 matches 7 bases. With 0 bases clipped from V and 4 bases from J, the junction kept 4 bases outside the gene matches. This CDR3 has 15 residues. In germline, CDR1 is SGHRS, CDR2 YFSETQ. DNA of the CDR3: TGCGCCAGCAGCTTGGCCGGGAGGTCTTACAATGAGCAGTTCTTC. It translates to CASSLAGRSYNEQFF.

This chain uses TRBV5-1 with TRBJ1-6; 7 nucleotides agree with TRBD1. Germline lookup yields CDR1 SGHRS and CDR2 YFSETQ. V lost 0 bases, J lost 7 bases, and 7 bases stayed unmatched. The CDR3 totals 16 residues. The CDR3 here is CASSLASDRVNSPLHF. The CDR3 DNA reads as TGCGCCAGCAGCTTGGCCAGTGACAGGGTAAATTCACCCCTCCACTTT.

The chain recombines TRBV6-5 with TRBJ1-5; 7 bases are shared with TRBD1. CDR1 is MNHEY, CDR2 SVGAGI, per germline. The CDR3 runs 15 residues. Unmatched junction bases numbered 5, after V lost 6 bases and J lost 0 bases. The CDR3 DNA sequence: TGTGCCAGCAGGGCGACAGGGCTTAGCAATCAGCCCCAGCATTTT. Amino acids: CASRATGLSNQPQHF.

V is TRBV15 and J is TRBJ2-2; maybe TRBD1 (6 bases). CDR1 and CDR2 from the germline V gene are LNHNV and YYDKDF (reference sequence). V lost 1 base to trimming and J lost 4 bases, with 10 bases between them. The CDR3 consists of 15 residues. This chain's CDR3 is CATSRVGQITGELFF. As DNA, the CDR3 is TGTGCCACCAGCAGAGTTGGACAGATCACCGGGGAGCTGTTTTTT.

The genes are TRBV5-1 and TRBJ2-7; possible D gene TRBD2, 6 bases. This CDR3 region has 14 residues. The germline V gene encodes CDR1 SGHRS and CDR2 YFSETQ. The V end lost 4 bases, the J end lost 7 bases, and 18 bases lay between the germline ends. The CDR3 sequence is CASSLVTPAGEQYF. The CDR3 nucleotides read TGCGCCAGCAGCCTTGTCACCCCGGCGGGGGAGCAGTACTTC. The full variable domain, in which reference TRBV5-1 and TRBJ2-7 provide the parts outside the CDR3, is KAGVTQTPRYLIKTRGQQVTLSCSPISGHRSVSWYQQTPGQGLQFLFEYFSETQRNKGNFPGRFSGRQFSNSRSEMNVSTLELGDSALYLCASSLVTPAGEQYFGPGTRLTVT.

This clone occurred once. The sample has other DNA sequences that encode this CDR3 too. This chain joins TRBV5-1 and TRBJ2-5; 7 bases line up with TRBD1. In germline, CDR1 is SGHRS, CDR2 YFSETQ. V lost 4 bases to trimming and J lost 4 bases; unmatched junction nucleotides: 10. The CDR3 has 15 residues. DNA for the CDR3: TGCGCCAGCAGCGACCAGACAGGGCTGGGAGAGACCCAGTACTTC. Protein sequence: CASSDQTGLGETQYF.

This chain uses TRBV2 with TRBJ1-1, with D perhaps TRBD1 (6 bases). Germline CDR1 reads SNHLY; CDR2 reads FYNNEI. Trimming pared 6 bases from V and 5 bases from J, leaving 22 bases between. There are 16 residues in the CDR3. For the CDR3, the DNA is TGTGCCAGCAGCCCCACGAGCGGGGGGCGGAGGACTGAAGCTTTCTTT. It translates to CASSPTSGGRRTEAFF.

The chain joins TRBV19 to TRBJ1-6, with TRBD1 matching 7 bases. V lost 1 base and J lost 7; bases outside the gene matches: 4. This CDR3 has 15 residues. Germline V gene data show CDR1 as LNHDA and CDR2 as SQIVND (reference sequence). The CDR3 is CASSIGGQWNSPLHF. CDR3 bases: TGTGCCAGTAGTATAGGGGGACAGTGGAATTCACCCCTCCACTTT.

Note on this clone: The junction departs from the called germline gene at one end, perhaps through a read error. The chain joins TRBV30 to TRBJ1-4; no reliable D call. Germline values: CDR1 GTSNPN, CDR2 SVGIG (reference sequence). The CDR3 has 12 amino acids. The CDR3 reads CARRTGNEKLFF. The CDR3 DNA reads as TGTGCCCGGAGGACTGGGAATGAAAAACTGTTTTTT. Full variable domain (remainder filled in from reference TRBV30 and TRBJ1-4): SQTIHQWPATLVQPVGSPLSLECTVEGTSNPNLYWYRQAAGRGLQLLFYSVGIGQISSEVPQNLSASRPQDRQFILSSKKLLLSDSGFYLCARRTGNEKLFFGSGTQLSVL.

The rearrangement uses TRBV28 and TRBJ1-5; the match to TRBD1 covers 9 bases. The CDR3 is 14 amino acids. The ends lost 8 bases at V and 6 bases at J; junction bases unmatched: 8. Germline V gene sequence: CDR1 MDHEN, CDR2 SYDVKM. CDR3 loop: CASLRGQGGQPQHF. DNA of the CDR3: TGTGCCAGCTTGAGGGGACAGGGAGGTCAGCCCCAGCATTTT.

The rearrangement links TRBV12-3 or TRBV12-4 to TRBJ1-2; 12 bases line up with TRBD1. The CDR3 runs to 13 residues. With 6 bases clipped from V and 6 bases from J, the junction kept 2 bases outside the gene matches. Here the CDR3 DNA reads TGTGCCAGCAGGAGGGACAGGGGGCATGGCTACACCTTC. Translation: CASRRDRGHGYTF.

The chain combines TRBV5-1 with TRBJ1-2, with a tentative D call TRBD1 (6 bases). Per the germline V gene, CDR1 is SGHRS and CDR2 is YFSETQ. The CDR3 consists of 11 residues. The germline V and J ends were trimmed by 7 bases and 4 bases, with 8 bases remaining between them. CDR3 bases: TGCGCCAGCGGGACAACCTATGGCTACACCTTC. It encodes CASGTTYGYTF.

This clone was observed a handful of times. The chain uses TRBV6-5 and TRBJ1-6, with D possibly matching TRBD1 (5 bases). This CDR3 has 15 amino acids. Trimming removed 8 bases at V and 7 bases at J, with 18 bases between. Germline assignment: CDR1 MNHEY and CDR2 SVGAGI. CDR3 DNA sequence: TGTGCCAGCCGAACACAGGTCCTATCGAATTCACCCCTCCACTTT. The encoded protein is CASRTQVLSNSPLHF.

The rearrangement uses TRBV6-2 or TRBV6-3 and TRBJ2-3; the match to TRBD2 covers 9 bases. The ends lost 1 base at V and 2 bases at J; junction bases unmatched: 13. The CDR3 runs 19 residues. Germline V gives CDR1 MNHEY, CDR2 SVGEGT. The CDR3 reads CASSYFKAGASGNTDTQYF. In DNA, the CDR3 is TGTGCCAGCAGTTACTTCAAGGCCGGGGCTAGCGGGAACACAGATACGCAGTATTTT.

The J gene is TRBJ2-5, the V gene TRBV2; tentatively, D is TRBD1 (5 bases). The germline V gene has CDR1 SNHLY and CDR2 FYNNEI. V was trimmed by 6 bases and J by 2 bases, leaving 13 bases between them. The CDR3 consists of 14 residues. In DNA, the CDR3 is TGTGCCAGCAGGATACAGGAGTCACAAGAGACCCAGTACTTC. The encoded protein is CASRIQESQETQYF.

This chain links TRBV27 with TRBJ1-4; TRBD1 aligns across 7 bases. V dropped 6 bases and J dropped 8; count of bases not matched to a gene: 9. From germline, CDR1 is MNHEY and CDR2 SMNVEV (reference sequence). The CDR3 spans 14 residues. CDR3 region: CASRPTGSREKLFF. The CDR3 DNA reads as TGTGCCAGCAGACCGACAGGGTCCAGGGAAAAACTGTTTTTT.

The chain is built from TRBV2 and TRBJ2-2; D is perhaps TRBD1 (5 bases). The CDR3 covers 15 residues. Between the trimmed V and J ends, which lost 6 bases and 2 bases, there was a span of 13 bases. Germline V CDR1 and CDR2: SNHLY, FYNNEI. The CDR3 sequence: CASRPTATNTGELFF. CDR3 sequence (DNA): TGTGCCAGCAGACCGACAGCCACCAACACCGGGGAGCTGTTTTTT.